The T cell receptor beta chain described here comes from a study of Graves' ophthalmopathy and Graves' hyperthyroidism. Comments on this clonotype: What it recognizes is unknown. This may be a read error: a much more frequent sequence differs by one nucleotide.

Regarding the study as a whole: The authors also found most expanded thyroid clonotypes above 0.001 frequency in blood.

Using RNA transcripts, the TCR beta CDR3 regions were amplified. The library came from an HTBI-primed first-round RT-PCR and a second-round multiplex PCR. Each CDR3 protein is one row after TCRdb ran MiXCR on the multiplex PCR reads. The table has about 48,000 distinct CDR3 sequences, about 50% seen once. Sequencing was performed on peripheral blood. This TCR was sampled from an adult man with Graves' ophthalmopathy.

In nucleotides, the CDR3 is TGTGCCAGCAGTCGTACTCCGGGACTAGCGGGAGGGGGGGGCTACAATGAGCAGTTCTTC. This codes for CASSRTPGLAGGGGYNEQFF. The V gene is TRBV12-3 or TRBV12-4, the J gene TRBJ2-7; TRBD2 aligns across 16 bases. The DNA end lines up better with TRBJ2-1; the J call may be wrong. The CDR3 loop spans 20 amino acids.